One TCR beta chain is described in this entry. The antigen is not known. A multiplex PCR was run with 60 Vbeta primers and 13 Jbeta primers. In the study's own analysis: Later, 80 million or so unique TCR beta chains were counted in an analysis, and about 10 million of them were shared. TCRdb's copy holds only in-frame clones and misses some; the assay was immunoSEQ multiplex PCR. For V, J and clone size, that table is used; D and trimming come from the DNA. The sample holds 110,000 or so clones, roughly 70% seen once. This sample was taken from a study of cytomegalovirus exposure and HLA in healthy donors. General study points: The authors considered a cluster of highly shared sequence variants likely to be a sequencing artifact. The study labeled around 160 TCR beta chains cytomegalovirus-associated. TCR beta chain V- and J-gene trimming was linked, in a later analysis, to a missense variant in DCLRE1C.

V shed 4 bases and J shed 3 bases, with 11 bases lying between them. The CDR3 consists of 14 residues. Germline CDR1 SGDLS, CDR2 YYNGEE. This chain joins TRBV9 and TRBJ1-5; D is ambiguous. Sequencing input: PBMCs. This TCR derives from a woman in her seventies in good health and CMV-seropositive. CDR3 bases: TGTGCCAGCAGCCCCGGGATTAACAATCAGCCCCAGCATTTT. Amino acids: CASSPGINNQPQHF.